These 29 T cell receptor beta chains were all obtained from the same sample, sequenced in a study of identical twins' blood T cells. TCRdb re-called the 5' RACE reads through MiXCR, storing one row per CDR3 protein. Among approximately 1,200 distinct CDR3 sequences, around 82% were seen once, and the ten largest hold roughly 5.4%. Sequenced sample: PBMCs. The receptors were gathered from a woman aged 18 to 55 in good health.

The CDR3: CASSEQGVRGYTF. In DNA form, the CDR3 reads TGTGCCAGCAGTGAACAGGGGGTCCGGGGCTACACCTTC. The V gene is TRBV6-1, the J gene TRBJ1-2; 7 bases are shared with TRBD1. The length of the CDR3 is 13 residues. Per germline, CDR1 MNHNS and CDR2 SASEGT. The V segment lost 2 bases and the J segment 8 bases; nucleotides outside the gene matches: 5.

This chain joins TRBV10-3 and TRBJ1-5; D not resolved. Germline CDR1 reads ENHRY; CDR2 reads SYGVKD. The germline V and J ends were trimmed by 10 bases and 5 bases, with 15 bases remaining between them. This CDR3 comprises 13 residues. CDR3 protein: CATSVGTYQPQHF. DNA for the CDR3: TGTGCCACCTCGGTAGGAACCTATCAGCCCCAGCATTTT.

V and J are TRBV4-2 and TRBJ1-1; possibly TRBD1 for D (5 bases). The CDR3 runs 15 residues. From germline, CDR1 is LGHNA and CDR2 YNFKEQ. The V end was cut by 4 bases, the J end by 1 base, with 13 bases between. CDR3 nucleotides: TGTGCCAGCAGCCCTCTCGGACATAAGAACACTGAAGCTTTCTTT. This encodes CASSPLGHKNTEAFF.

The chain combines TRBV7-9 with TRBJ2-3; D remains ambiguous. Germline V lookup: CDR1 SEHNR, CDR2 FQNEAQ (reference sequence). Trimming cost V 1 base and J 1 base, with 3 bases left between them. This CDR3 comprises 13 residues. DNA for the CDR3: TGTGCCAGCAGCTTAGTGGGCACAGATACGCAGTATTTT. Its protein product is CASSLVGTDTQYF.

The chain combines TRBV7-9 with TRBJ1-5; D is unclear. Germline values: CDR1 SEHNR, CDR2 FQNEAQ (reference sequence). CDR3 length: 14 amino acids. Trimming left V 9 bases short and J 9 bases short, with 21 bases between. The CDR3 coding sequence is TGTGCCAGTCAAAGGGAGTATGCGGCGTCGCCCCAGCATTTT. As protein: CASQREYAASPQHF. Complete variable domain (other parts from reference TRBV7-9 and TRBJ1-5): DTGVSQNPRHKITKRGQNVTFRCDPISEHNRLYWYRQTLGQGPEFLTYFQNEAQLEKSRLLSDRFSAERPKGSFSTLEIQRTEQGDSAMYLCASQREYAASPQHFGDGTRLSIL.

About this clonotype itself: An end of the junction differs from the germline gene, which may be a read error. This sequence joins TRBV6-2 or TRBV6-3 and TRBJ1-1; TRBD1 is a possible D gene (6 bases). CDR1 MNHEY and CDR2 SVGEGT come from the germline V gene. The CDR3 length is 14 residues. CDR3 in DNA: TGTGCCAGCAGTTACTCGGCAGGGGTGTTAGCAGCTCTCTTT. It specifies CASSYSAGVLAALF.

The chain employs TRBV7-6 and TRBJ1-5; 7 bases agree with TRBD1. The germline gives CDR1 SGHVS, CDR2 FNYEAQ. The CDR3 loop spans 14 amino acids. The J segment lost 6 bases and the V segment lost 5 bases, leaving 7 bases of the junction unmatched. The CDR3 region is CASSPTGMVQPQHF. In DNA form, the CDR3 reads TGTGCCAGCAGCCCGACAGGGATGGTTCAGCCCCAGCATTTT.

This clonotype showed up just a few times. The J gene is TRBJ1-6, the V gene TRBV6-1, with 8 bases aligning to TRBD1. There are 16 residues in the CDR3. The germline CDR1 and CDR2 sequences are MNHNS and SASEGT. V lost 6 bases to trimming and J lost 0 bases; unmatched junction nucleotides: 4. The CDR3 sequence: CASRPTGGSYNSPLHF. The DNA of the CDR3 is TGTGCCAGCAGGCCCACAGGGGGCTCCTATAATTCACCCCTCCACTTT.

The rearrangement joins TRBV10-3 to TRBJ1-2, with unresolved D. Trimming left V 2 bases short and J 4 bases short, with 11 bases between. The CDR3 length is 14 residues. Per the germline V gene, CDR1 is ENHRY and CDR2 is SYGVKD. The CDR3: CAISEPDVVYGYTF. CDR3 DNA sequence: TGTGCCATCAGTGAGCCGGACGTCGTCTATGGCTACACCTTC.

The chain is built from TRBV10-3 and TRBJ2-7, with D hard to call. CDR3 length: 13 residues. Per germline, CDR1 ENHRY and CDR2 SYGVKD. V was pared by 6 bases and J by 3 bases, with 12 bases between. This CDR3 is CAIRHTDIYEQYF. CDR3 in DNA: TGTGCCATCAGGCATACAGACATCTACGAGCAGTACTTC.

This clonotype has just a few counts. CDR3: CASSLTLAVNEQFF. In nucleotides, the CDR3 is TGTGCCAGCAGCTTAACGCTGGCTGTCAATGAGCAGTTCTTC. The chain carries TRBV7-3 and TRBJ2-1; D not certain. V was trimmed by 0 bases and J by 6 bases, leaving 9 bases between them. This CDR3 contains 14 residues. The germline V gene has CDR1 SGHTA and CDR2 FQGTGA.

A remark on this clonotype: One end of the junction fails to match germline, which may point to a read error. The chain is built from TRBV7-7 and TRBJ2-5; 9 nucleotides line up with TRBD1. Germline CDR1 is SSHAT and CDR2 is FNYEAQ (reference sequence). The CDR3 sequence is 15 residues long. The DNA for the CDR3 is TGTGCTAGCAGCTTAGGTGGGACAGGGCAAGAGACCCAGTACTTC. It is translated as CASSLGGTGQETQYF.

The CDR3 bases are TGTGCCATCAGTGAGGTTACAGGACAGAACACTGAAGCTTTCTTT. This translates into CAISEVTGQNTEAFF. The genes are TRBV10-3 and TRBJ1-1; maybe TRBD1 (5 bases). Germline V gene sequence: CDR1 ENHRY, CDR2 SYGVKD. Trimming cost V 2 bases and J 1 base, with 11 bases left between them. This CDR3 is built from 15 residues.

The rearrangement joins TRBV7-6 to TRBJ1-4; D is undetermined. The length of the CDR3 is 14 residues. Trimming removed 1 base from V and 8 bases from J, with 11 bases in between. Germline-derived CDR1 and CDR2 are SGHVS and FNYEAQ. The CDR3: CASSLVTGSEKLFF. The CDR3 DNA sequence: TGTGCCAGCAGCTTAGTCACGGGTTCCGAAAAACTGTTTTTT.

The chain carries TRBV10-3 and TRBJ1-2; perhaps TRBD1 as D (5 bases). The germline V gene has CDR1 ENHRY and CDR2 SYGVKD. Trimming took off 3 bases at V and 5 bases at J, with 10 bases between the two ends. CDR3 length: 13 amino acids. DNA of the CDR3: TGTGCCATCAGTGAACTGGGGGTGTATGGCTACACCTTC. As protein: CAISELGVYGYTF.

The sample holds one count of this clonotype. This chain links TRBV7-6 with TRBJ2-7, with 9 bases identical to TRBD2. CDR3 size: 15 residues. Germline V gene lookup returns CDR1 SGHVS and CDR2 FNYEAQ. The trim removed 5 bases at V and 3 bases at J, leaving 8 bases unmatched. The CDR3 reads CASSPSGALNYEQYF. DNA for the CDR3: TGTGCCAGCAGCCCTAGCGGGGCCTTAAACTACGAGCAGTACTTC.

The chain combines TRBV7-6 with TRBJ1-1, with D unclear. The CDR3 loop spans 15 amino acids. Deletions cut 1 base from V and 0 bases from J, with 9 bases between. The V gene's germline CDR1 is SGHVS and CDR2 FNYEAQ. CDR3 DNA sequence: TGTGCCAGCAGCTTAGGGGCAGCGATGAACACTGAAGCTTTCTTT. Translation gives CASSLGAAMNTEAFF.

V is TRBV6-2 or TRBV6-3 and J is TRBJ1-6; unclear D gene. The CDR3 length is 15 residues. CDR1 and CDR2 (germline): MNHEY, SVGEGT. Trimming took off 2 bases at V and 10 bases at J, with 15 bases between the two ends. The CDR3 DNA sequence: TGTGCCAGCAGTTACCAATCACCGGCCTTCTCACCCCTCCACTTT. Translated, it gives CASSYQSPAFSPLHF.

The rearrangement joins TRBV9 to TRBJ2-3, with D tentatively TRBD2 (6 bases). The ends were cut back, 3 bases at V and 2 bases at J, with 10 bases in the middle. Germline assignment: CDR1 SGDLS and CDR2 YYNGEE. This CDR3 spans 14 amino acids. CDR3 region: CASSGGLHTDTQYF. CDR3 sequence (DNA): TGTGCCAGCAGCGGTGGACTACACACAGATACGCAGTATTTT.

The sample holds one count of this clonotype. V usage is TRBV28 and J usage is TRBJ2-3; D might be TRBD2 (6 bases). Germline CDR1 reads MDHEN; CDR2 reads SYDVKM. CDR3 size: 16 residues. Trimming left V 6 bases short and J 1 base short, with 17 bases between. The CDR3 region has the DNA TGTGCCAGCAGGGGGTGGGGGGAAAAAGGCACAGATACGCAGTATTTT. It translates to CASRGWGEKGTDTQYF.

The genes are TRBV10-3 and TRBJ1-1; a possible D gene is TRBD1 (5 bases). Between the trimmed V and J ends, which lost 5 bases and 1 base, there was a span of 8 bases. The CDR3 runs to 13 residues. CDR1 is ENHRY and CDR2 is SYGVKD in the germline V gene. The DNA of the CDR3 is TGTGCCATCAGTCGGGGGGGGAACACTGAAGCTTTCTTT. Residues: CAISRGGNTEAFF.

This clonotype was seen only once. The chain's CDR3 is CASSFQNEQYF. The CDR3 coding sequence is TGTGCCAGCAGCTTTCAGAACGAGCAGTACTTC. The rearrangement links TRBV7-9 to TRBJ2-7; D is uncertain. Germline V lookup: CDR1 SEHNR, CDR2 FQNEAQ (reference sequence). Trimming removed 3 bases from V and 5 bases from J, with 5 bases in between. The CDR3 runs 11 residues.

CDR3 coding DNA: TGTGCCTCCACTTCGGGGTCGGGAAACACCATATATTTT. It is translated as CASTSGSGNTIYF. The rearrangement uses TRBV10-3 and TRBJ1-3; D ambiguous. The V and J ends lost 11 bases and 4 bases respectively, with 15 bases between them. Germline CDR1 reads ENHRY; CDR2 reads SYGVKD. The CDR3 consists of 13 residues.

This chain uses TRBV2 with TRBJ1-1; D unclear. Germline values: CDR1 SNHLY, CDR2 FYNNEI. The CDR3 is made up of 11 amino acids. Trimming pared 7 bases from V and 0 bases from J, leaving 3 bases between. The CDR3 protein is CASMLNTEAFF. The DNA of the CDR3 is TGTGCCAGCATGCTGAACACTGAAGCTTTCTTT.

This clonotype was recorded once. The J gene is TRBJ1-1, the V gene TRBV30; 9 nucleotides align to TRBD1. V lost 1 base, J lost 7 bases, and 10 bases stayed unmatched. Germline CDR1 reads GTSNPN; CDR2 reads SVGIG (reference sequence). The CDR3 contains 15 residues. The chain's CDR3 is CAWSDEAGTGSEAFF. The CDR3 nucleotides read TGTGCCTGGAGTGATGAAGCCGGGACAGGGAGTGAAGCTTTCTTT.

This rearrangement joins TRBV10-1 to TRBJ2-7; D gene ambiguous. CDR1 and CDR2 (germline): WNHNN, SYGVQD (reference sequence). V lost 6 bases, J lost 1 base, and 10 bases lay in between. The length of the CDR3 is 13 residues. The DNA for the CDR3 is TGCGCCAGCAGCGGTGAAGCTTCCTACGAGCAGTACTTC. This codes for CASSGEASYEQYF.

This clonotype has more than one count but fewer than ten. This rearrangement joins TRBV18 to TRBJ1-1; D perhaps matches TRBD1 (5 bases). The CDR3 has 15 amino acids. V lost 6 bases and J lost 2, with 16 bases in between. Germline loops: CDR1 KGHSH, CDR2 LQKENI. The CDR3 DNA is TGTGCCAGCTCCGGCCGAGGACACATTAACACTGAAGCTTTCTTT. It is translated as CASSGRGHINTEAFF.

J is TRBJ1-1 and V is TRBV7-2; D is undetermined. V was cut by 5 bases and J by 1 base, with 5 bases left in between. The CDR3 has 12 residues. The germline V gene has CDR1 SGHTA and CDR2 FQGNSA. CDR3 nucleotide sequence: TGTGCCAGCAGCGCACCGAACACTGAAGCTTTCTTT. This gives the protein CASSAPNTEAFF.

This clonotype showed up just once. V and J are TRBV1 and TRBJ1-1; the table's D gene call, TRBD1, was not cross checked with the DNA. TRBV1 is listed as a pseudogene. The CDR3 contains 12 residues. For the CDR3, the DNA is TGCACCAGCAGCCAAGATCCACAGGGGGCTTTCTTT. It encodes CTSSQDPQGAFF.